The clone carrying this TCR beta chain was recorded at least ten times. Its antigen remains unknown. The data stem from a study of Graves' ophthalmopathy and Graves' hyperthyroidism. Study-wide results and caveats: The model's prediction of ophthalmopathy progression had roughly 71% sensitivity and 72% to 85% specificity.

Amplification of TCR beta CDR3 regions used RNA transcripts. The library came from an HTBI-primed first-round RT-PCR and a second-round multiplex PCR. MiXCR was run by TCRdb on the multiplex PCR reads, yielding one entry per CDR3 protein. The sample has roughly 500,000 distinct CDR3 sequences, 14% seen once; the top ten hold 8% to 10%. This TCR was recovered from a woman aged 25 to 39 with Graves' ophthalmopathy. The specimen was blood.

The chain's CDR3 is CASSPGGPHSNQPQHF. The CDR3 DNA reads as TGTGCCAGCAGCCCTGGTGGGCCACATAGCAATCAGCCCCAGCATTTT. This chain connects TRBV5-6 to TRBJ1-5; D is undetermined. This CDR3 region has 16 residues. CDR1 is SGHDT and CDR2 is YYEEEE in the germline V gene. The V end lost 4 bases, the J end lost 0 bases, and 14 bases lay between the germline ends.